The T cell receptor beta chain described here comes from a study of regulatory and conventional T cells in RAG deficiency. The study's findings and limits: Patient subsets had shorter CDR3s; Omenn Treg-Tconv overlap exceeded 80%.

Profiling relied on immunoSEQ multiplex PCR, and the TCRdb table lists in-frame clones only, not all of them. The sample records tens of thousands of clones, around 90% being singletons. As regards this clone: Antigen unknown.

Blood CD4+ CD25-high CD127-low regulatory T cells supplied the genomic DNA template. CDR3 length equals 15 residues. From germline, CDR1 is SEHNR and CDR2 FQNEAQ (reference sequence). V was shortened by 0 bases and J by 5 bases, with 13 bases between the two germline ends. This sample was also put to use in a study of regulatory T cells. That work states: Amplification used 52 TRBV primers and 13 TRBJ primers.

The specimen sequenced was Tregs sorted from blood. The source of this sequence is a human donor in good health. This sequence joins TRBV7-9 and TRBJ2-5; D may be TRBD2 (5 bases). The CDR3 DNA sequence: TGTGCCAGCAGCTTAGCGGTGGGAGTCAGGGAGACCCAGTACTTC. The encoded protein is CASSLAVGVRETQYF.